Presented here are 30 T cell receptor beta chains from one specimen sequenced in a study of patients and donors after allogeneic stem cell transplantation. One entry per CDR3 protein, called by TCRdb with MiXCR from the RT-PCR reads. The sample holds fewer than 500,000 distinct CDR3 sequences, about a sixth seen once. Material for sequencing was blood, either unsorted or a sorted T cell fraction (not recorded which). The receptors derive from a human donor who was either an allogeneic HSCT recipient or a stem cell or donor lymphocyte infusion donor (not recorded which). It is not recorded whose cells these are; they may come from a transplant donor.

This clonotype came up many times. V gene TRBV12-3 or TRBV12-4 combines with J gene TRBJ2-1; 10 bases fit TRBD2. Losses at the gene ends were 6 bases for V and 2 bases for J; bases not matched to a gene: 4. This CDR3 contains 15 residues. CDR3 amino acids: CASSQGLAPYNEQFF. CDR3 coding DNA: TGTGCCAGCAGCCAGGGACTAGCGCCCTACAATGAGCAGTTCTTC.

The chain's CDR3 is CASSARGTSYEQYF. As DNA, the CDR3 is TGTGCCAGCAGCGCAAGAGGCACTTCCTACGAGCAGTACTTC. V and J are TRBV4-2 and TRBJ2-7; no reliable D call. Germline lookup yields CDR1 LGHNA and CDR2 YNFKEQ. The V end was cut by 5 bases, the J end by 1 base, with 12 bases between. CDR3 length equals 14 residues.

This clonotype was detected a few times. The J gene is TRBJ1-6, the V gene TRBV15, with 7 bases fitting TRBD1. CDR1 is LNHNV and CDR2 is YYDKDF in the germline V gene (reference sequence). The CDR3 runs 15 residues. After removal of 0 bases from V and 8 bases from J, the junction contained 4 bases not matched to a gene. The DNA for the CDR3 is TGTGCCACCAGCAGAGATAGCAGGGGGGATTCACCCCTCCACTTT. Protein: CATSRDSRGDSPLHF.

The rearrangement uses TRBV25-1 and TRBJ2-3; 8 nucleotides agree with TRBD2. CDR3 length: 16 amino acids. V trimming: 2 bases; J trimming: 6 bases; junction bases outside the gene matches: 10. The germline gives CDR1 MGHDK, CDR2 SYGVNS. CDR3 coding DNA: TGTGCCAGCAGTGAACCCTCTGCGGGAGGTAGGGATACGCAGTATTTT. Translation: CASSEPSAGGRDTQYF.

V gene TRBV4-1 combines with J gene TRBJ2-7; D possibly uses TRBD1 or TRBD2 (5 bases each). CDR3 length: 15 amino acids. CDR1 and CDR2 (germline): MGHRA, YSYEKL. Trimming removed 2 bases at V and 6 bases at J, with 17 bases between. For the CDR3, the DNA is TGCGCCAGCAGCCAACGGCTGGGACCCTCAGGCGAGCAGTACTTC. It encodes CASSQRLGPSGEQYF.

This clonotype came up many times. The rearrangement uses TRBV12-3 or TRBV12-4 and TRBJ2-1; 7 bases match TRBD1. Trimming removed 1 base from V and 6 bases from J; junction bases left unmatched: 3. CDR3 length equals 14 residues. CDR3: CASSLESGGNEQFF. The CDR3 DNA is TGTGCCAGCAGTTTAGAATCAGGGGGCAATGAGCAGTTCTTC.

In this sample, this clonotype turned up a few times. The CDR3: CASSLEIAGGLYNEQFF. For the CDR3, the DNA is TGTGCCAGCAGTTTAGAAATAGCGGGAGGCCTTTACAATGAGCAGTTCTTC. The gene calls are TRBV12-3 or TRBV12-4 and TRBJ2-1; 10 nucleotides match TRBD2. There are 17 residues in the CDR3. V trimming: 1 base; J trimming: 4 bases; junction bases outside the gene matches: 7.

This clonotype was seen a few times. The chain employs TRBV6-5 and TRBJ2-7; 9 bases match TRBD1. Germline V gene lookup returns CDR1 MNHEY and CDR2 SVGAGI. The CDR3 is 15 residues long. Trimming at V came to 0 bases and at J to 5 bases, leaving 5 bases not matched to a gene. DNA for the CDR3: TGTGCCAGCAGTTACTCGCGGGACAGGGTGAACGAGCAGTACTTC. Translated: CASSYSRDRVNEQYF.

This chain connects TRBV12-3 or TRBV12-4 to TRBJ2-1; TRBD1 matches 8 bases. The CDR3 runs 16 residues. V shed 6 bases, J shed 1 base, and the junction held 8 bases outside the gene matches. CDR3 DNA: TGTGCCAGCAGGTCAGGGGGCCCATTTTCCTACAATGAGCAGTTCTTC. Translation: CASRSGGPFSYNEQFF.

The CDR3 nucleotides are TGTGCCAGCAGCCCGGAGGGGGGGCGCACAGATACGCAGTATTTT. Amino acid sequence: CASSPEGGRTDTQYF. This rearrangement joins TRBV11-1 to TRBJ2-3; a possible D gene is TRBD2 (7 bases). The CDR3 consists of 15 residues. Germline values: CDR1 SGHAT, CDR2 FQDESV (reference sequence). Trimming took 5 bases from V and 1 from J, leaving 13 bases between them.

V is TRBV7-6 and J is TRBJ1-6; 9 bases align to TRBD1. V trimming: 5 bases; J trimming: 0 bases; junction bases outside the gene matches: 2. The CDR3 covers 16 residues. Germline CDR1 reads SGHVS; CDR2 reads FNYEAQ. The DNA of the CDR3 is TGTGCCAGCAGCCAGACAGGGGGCTCCTATAATTCACCCCTCCACTTT. As protein: CASSQTGGSYNSPLHF.

The chain combines TRBV5-6 with TRBJ2-7; D not certain. Trimming removed 2 bases at V and 0 bases at J, with 12 bases between. Germline V gene lookup returns CDR1 SGHDT and CDR2 YYEEEE. The CDR3 runs 15 residues. CDR3 region: CASSFDQTSSYEQYF. The CDR3 bases are TGTGCCAGCAGCTTCGACCAGACCAGCTCCTACGAGCAGTACTTC.

This chain connects TRBV12-3 or TRBV12-4 to TRBJ1-6; possible D gene TRBD1, 6 bases. V lost 4 bases and J 6 bases, leaving 10 bases between the germline ends. The CDR3 is 14 residues long. In DNA form, the CDR3 reads TGTGCCAGCAGTTGGGGGGGCGTTAATTCACCCCTCCACTTT. Residues: CASSWGGVNSPLHF.

The chain has TRBV10-3 and TRBJ2-2, with 8 bases that match TRBD1. The length of the CDR3 is 14 residues. Germline loops: CDR1 ENHRY, CDR2 SYGVKD. With 6 bases clipped from V and 6 bases from J, the junction kept 6 bases outside the gene matches. The CDR3 spells CAISGQGIAGELFF. DNA for the CDR3: TGTGCCATCAGCGGACAGGGAATAGCCGGGGAGCTGTTTTTT.

This clonotype has a count of ten or more. The V gene is TRBV5-1, the J gene TRBJ2-5; perhaps D is TRBD1 or TRBD2 (6 bases each). The V end lost 5 bases, the J end lost 3 bases, and 14 bases lay between the germline ends. This CDR3 region has 14 residues. The germline gives CDR1 SGHRS, CDR2 YFSETQ. This CDR3 reads CASSLGGSKETQYF. The CDR3 DNA reads TGCGCCAGCAGTTTAGGGGGGTCCAAAGAGACCCAGTACTTC.

This clonotype was found many times. A junction boundary mismatches the germline segment, possibly from a read error. The chain employs TRBV7-7 and TRBJ2-5, with unresolved D. The CDR3 loop spans 13 amino acids. Germline V CDR1 and CDR2: SSHAT, FNYEAQ (reference sequence). The CDR3 DNA reads TGTGCTAGCAGCTTGTCCAGCTATGAGACCCAGTACTTC. This translates into CASSLSSYETQYF.

This clonotype was detected a few times. The chain employs TRBV25-1 and TRBJ1-2; 11 nucleotides align to TRBD1. Germline V gene sequence: CDR1 MGHDK, CDR2 SYGVNS. Losses at the gene ends were 1 base for V and 4 bases for J; bases not matched to a gene: 2. The CDR3 is 15 amino acids. CDR3 in amino acids: CASSEFGTGGYGYTF. DNA for the CDR3: TGTGCCAGCAGTGAATTTGGGACAGGGGGCTATGGCTACACCTTC.

This clonotype has a handful of counts. The rearrangement joins TRBV29-1 to TRBJ1-6; D is perhaps TRBD1 (6 bases). Trimming took 5 bases from V and 10 from J, leaving 15 bases between them. The CDR3 has 13 amino acids. Per the germline V gene, CDR1 is SQVTM and CDR2 is ANQGSEA. The CDR3 spells CSVRTDRGSPLHF. The CDR3 nucleotides read TGCAGCGTTCGGACGGACAGAGGGTCACCCCTCCACTTT.

A few counts support this clonotype. This chain uses TRBV20-1 with TRBJ2-1; no firm D call. Per the germline V gene, CDR1 is DFQATT and CDR2 is SNEGSKA (reference sequence). The V gene lost 2 bases and the J gene lost 0 bases, with 20 bases spanning the gap. CDR3 size: 18 residues. CDR3 region: CSARRLPEPGSSYNEQFF. In DNA, the CDR3 is TGCAGTGCTAGAAGGTTGCCCGAGCCCGGAAGCTCCTACAATGAGCAGTTCTTC.

This clonotype was detected a few times. The chain joins TRBV7-9 to TRBJ2-7; 8 bases are shared with TRBD2. This CDR3 has 16 residues. V lost 5 bases, J lost 0 bases, and 9 bases stayed unmatched. The V gene's germline CDR1 is SEHNR and CDR2 FQNEAQ (reference sequence). In DNA, the CDR3 is TGTGCCAGCAGCCCCGGGCTAGCGGGTCTCTCCTACGAGCAGTACTTC. It translates to CASSPGLAGLSYEQYF.

This clonotype was counted at least ten times. DNA for the CDR3: TGCGCCAGCAGCCAAGGGGGGGCATCCTACGAGCAGTACTTC. Translated: CASSQGGASYEQYF. This chain connects TRBV4-1 to TRBJ2-7, with D perhaps TRBD1 or TRBD2 (6 bases each). CDR1 and CDR2 (germline): MGHRA, YSYEKL. The CDR3 covers 14 residues. V was shortened by 1 base and J by 1 base, with 8 bases between the two germline ends.

V gene TRBV7-2 combines with J gene TRBJ2-7, with 8 bases fitting TRBD1. From germline, CDR1 is SGHTA and CDR2 FQGNSA. Trimming at V came to 4 bases and at J to 0 bases, leaving 8 bases not matched to a gene. The CDR3 is made up of 16 amino acids. DNA for the CDR3: TGTGCCAGCAGCTCGATGGGACAGGTGAGCTCCTACGAGCAGTACTTC. It codes for CASSSMGQVSSYEQYF. The full variable domain, in which reference TRBV7-2 and TRBJ2-7 provide the parts outside the CDR3, is GAGVSQSPSNKVTEKGKDVELRCDPISGHTALYWYRQSLGQGLEFLIYFQGNSAPDKSGLPSDRFSAERTGGSVSTLTIQRTQQEDSAVYLCASSSMGQVSSYEQYFGPGTRLTVT.

This clonotype was detected only a few times. This sequence joins TRBV7-9 and TRBJ2-1; tentative D call: TRBD2 (6 bases). Looked up from germline, CDR1 is SEHNR and CDR2 is FQNEAQ (reference sequence). The CDR3 covers 13 residues. Between the trimmed V and J ends, which lost 3 bases and 9 bases, there was a span of 12 bases. CDR3 in DNA: TGTGCCAGCAGCTTGCGGGGACCTCCTGAGCAGTTCTTC. Translating it yields CASSLRGPPEQFF.

The chain is built from TRBV25-1 and TRBJ1-5; TRBD1 agrees at 9 bases. Germline V gene lookup returns CDR1 MGHDK and CDR2 SYGVNS. Germline trimming cut 5 bases from V and 4 bases from J; bases unmatched to any gene: 9. This CDR3 spans 16 amino acids. The CDR3 loop is CASSCRGQGRNQPQHF. The CDR3 bases are TGTGCCAGCAGTTGCCGCGGACAGGGGAGAAATCAGCCCCAGCATTTT.

The chain employs TRBV9 and TRBJ2-1; the D call may be TRBD1 or TRBD2 (6 bases each). V was cut by 3 bases and J by 13 bases, with 17 bases left in between. The CDR3 contains 13 residues. Germline CDR1 is SGDLS and CDR2 is YYNGEE. As DNA, the CDR3 is TGTGCCAGCAGCGGAGACAAAGGGGGGCCCCAGTTCTTC. As protein: CASSGDKGGPQFF.

This chain joins TRBV15 and TRBJ1-5; D might be TRBD1 (5 bases). The CDR3 is 17 residues long. Germline CDR1 is LNHNV and CDR2 is YYDKDF (reference sequence). Trimming cost V 0 bases and J 0 bases, with 12 bases left between them. In DNA form, the CDR3 reads TGTGCCACCAGCAGAGATAGAGGGGCCTATAGCAATCAGCCCCAGCATTTT. It codes for CATSRDRGAYSNQPQHF.

The chain has TRBV28 and TRBJ1-5; 8 bases agree with TRBD1. V was pared by 6 bases and J by 0 bases, with 10 bases of the junction left unmatched. Germline V gene sequence: CDR1 MDHEN, CDR2 SYDVKM. The CDR3 contains 17 residues. The CDR3 loop is CASSLLDRVHSNQPQHF. CDR3 nucleotides: TGTGCCAGCAGCCTCCTGGACAGGGTTCATAGCAATCAGCCCCAGCATTTT.

The chain recombines TRBV7-3 with TRBJ2-7, with D uncertain. The CDR3 has 14 residues. Germline CDR1 and CDR2: SGHTA and FQGTGA. The ends were cut back, 5 bases at V and 2 bases at J, with 13 bases in the middle. In DNA, the CDR3 is TGTGCCAGCAGCGTAGCCGGGCCACCCTACGAGCAGTACTTC. This gives the protein CASSVAGPPYEQYF. Full variable domain (rest looked up from reference TRBV7-3 and TRBJ2-7): GAGVSQTPSNKVTEKGKYVELRCDPISGHTALYWYRQSLGQGPEFLIYFQGTGAADDSGLPNDRFFAVRPEGSVSTLKIQRTERGDSAVYLCASSVAGPPYEQYFGPGTRLTVT.

The chain uses TRBV29-1 and TRBJ2-1, with 14 positions matching TRBD2. V shed 6 bases and J 9 bases; nucleotides not matched to a gene: 10. This CDR3 contains 15 residues. Per germline, CDR1 SQVTM and CDR2 ANQGSEA. CDR3 coding DNA: TGCAGCGTGGGGACTAGCGGGAGTTTAAGGGGTGAGCAGTTCTTC. Its translation: CSVGTSGSLRGEQFF.

This clonotype has ten or more counts. The chain is built from TRBV6-2 or TRBV6-3 and TRBJ2-1; the D is unclear. CDR1 and CDR2 (germline): MNHEY, SVGEGT. Trimming stripped 4 bases from V and 8 bases from J, with 9 bases between. The CDR3 totals 12 residues. The CDR3 here is CASSLFGDEQFF. The CDR3 DNA is TGTGCCAGCAGTTTATTTGGCGATGAGCAGTTCTTC.